This TCR beta chain was identified in a study of cytomegalovirus exposure and HLA in healthy donors. Points from the study as a whole: Listed as cytomegalovirus-associated were 150 or so TCR beta chains. The study found most TCR sequences rare, yet found some public TCRs in many donors.

Separation from the approximately 710-subject first cohort characterized the roughly 130-subject validation cohort, to which the donors belonged. Remarks on this clone: The antigen is unknown.

TCRdb's copy holds only in-frame clones and misses some; the assay was immunoSEQ multiplex PCR. The data hold over 200,000 clones, with approximately 88% observed a single time. Germline V gene sequence: CDR1 SGDLS, CDR2 YYNGEE. This CDR3 has 12 amino acids. V gave up 5 bases and J gave up 5 bases, with 10 bases separating them. Sequencing was done on a sample of PBMCs. The source is a woman aged 30 to 39 in good health and CMV-seropositive. The rearrangement links TRBV9 to TRBJ2-5; D unresolved. The CDR3 spells CASSHDSETQYF. CDR3 nucleotide sequence: TGTGCCAGCAGTCACGATTCTGAGACCCAGTACTTC.